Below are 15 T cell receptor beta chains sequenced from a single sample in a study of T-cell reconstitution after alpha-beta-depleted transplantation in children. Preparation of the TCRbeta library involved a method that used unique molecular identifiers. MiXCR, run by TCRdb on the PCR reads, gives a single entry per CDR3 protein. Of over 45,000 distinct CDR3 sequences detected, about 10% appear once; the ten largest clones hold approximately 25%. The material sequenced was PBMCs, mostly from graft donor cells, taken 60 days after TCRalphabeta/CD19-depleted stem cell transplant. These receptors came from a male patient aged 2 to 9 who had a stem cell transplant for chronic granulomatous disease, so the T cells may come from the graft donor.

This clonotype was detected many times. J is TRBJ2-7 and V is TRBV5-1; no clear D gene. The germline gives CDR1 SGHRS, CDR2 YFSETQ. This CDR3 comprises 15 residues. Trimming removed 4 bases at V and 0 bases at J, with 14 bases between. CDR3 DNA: TGCGCCAGCAGCGCACCGGGCCTCAGCTCCTACGAGCAGTACTTC. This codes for CASSAPGLSSYEQYF. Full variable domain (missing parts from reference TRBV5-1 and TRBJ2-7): KAGVTQTPRYLIKTRGQQVTLSCSPISGHRSVSWYQQTPGQGLQFLFEYFSETQRNKGNFPGRFSGRQFSNSRSEMNVSTLELGDSALYLCASSAPGLSSYEQYFGPGTRLTVT.

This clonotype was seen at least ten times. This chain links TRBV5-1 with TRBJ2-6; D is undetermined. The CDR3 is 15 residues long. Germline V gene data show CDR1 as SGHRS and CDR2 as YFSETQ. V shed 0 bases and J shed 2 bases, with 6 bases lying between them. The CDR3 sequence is CASSLEVTGANVLTF. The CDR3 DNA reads TGCGCCAGCAGCTTGGAGGTAACTGGGGCCAACGTCCTGACTTTC.

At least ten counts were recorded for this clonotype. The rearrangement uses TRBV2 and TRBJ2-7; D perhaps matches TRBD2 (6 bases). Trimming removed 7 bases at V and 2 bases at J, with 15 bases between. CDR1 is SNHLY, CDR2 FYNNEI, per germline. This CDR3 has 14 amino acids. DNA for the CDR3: TGTGCCAGCACCCATAGGGAGGCTACCTACGAGCAGTACTTC. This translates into CASTHREATYEQYF.

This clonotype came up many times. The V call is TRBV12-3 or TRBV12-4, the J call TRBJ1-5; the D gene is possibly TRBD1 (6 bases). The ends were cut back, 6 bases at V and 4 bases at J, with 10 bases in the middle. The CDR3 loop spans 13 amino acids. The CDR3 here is CASSSQGNQPQHF. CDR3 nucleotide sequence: TGTGCCAGCAGCTCACAGGGAAATCAGCCCCAGCATTTT.

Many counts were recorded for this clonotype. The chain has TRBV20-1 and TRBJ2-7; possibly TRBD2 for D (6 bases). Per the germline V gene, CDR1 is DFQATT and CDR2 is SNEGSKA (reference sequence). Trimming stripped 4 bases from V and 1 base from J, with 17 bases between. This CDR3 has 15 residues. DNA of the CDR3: TGCAGTGCTATTAAGTCCGGACGGGGGTCCTACGAGCAGTACTTC. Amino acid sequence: CSAIKSGRGSYEQYF.

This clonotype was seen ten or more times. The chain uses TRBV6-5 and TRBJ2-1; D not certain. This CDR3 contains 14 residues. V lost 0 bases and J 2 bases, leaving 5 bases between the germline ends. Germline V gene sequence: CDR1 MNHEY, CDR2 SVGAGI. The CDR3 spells CASSYSDTYNEQFF. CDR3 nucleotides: TGTGCCAGCAGTTACTCGGATACCTACAATGAGCAGTTCTTC.

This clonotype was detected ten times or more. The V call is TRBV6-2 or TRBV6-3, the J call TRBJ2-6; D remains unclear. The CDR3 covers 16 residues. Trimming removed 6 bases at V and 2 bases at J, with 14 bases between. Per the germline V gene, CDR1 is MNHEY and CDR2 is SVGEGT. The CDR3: CASRRWTSAGANVLTF. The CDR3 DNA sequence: TGTGCCAGCAGAAGATGGACCTCCGCTGGGGCCAACGTCCTGACTTTC.

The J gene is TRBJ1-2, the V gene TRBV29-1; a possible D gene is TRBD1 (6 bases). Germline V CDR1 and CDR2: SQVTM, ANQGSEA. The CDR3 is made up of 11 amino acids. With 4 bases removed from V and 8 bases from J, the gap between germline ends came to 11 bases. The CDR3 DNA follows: TGCAGCGTTGTAAGGGGGGACGGCTACACCTTC. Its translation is CSVVRGDGYTF. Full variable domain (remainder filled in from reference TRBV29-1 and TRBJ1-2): SAVISQKPSRDICQRGTSLTIQCQVDSQVTMMFWYRQQPGQSLTLIATANQGSEATYESGFVIDKFPISRPNLTFSTLTVSNMSPEDSSIYLCSVVRGDGYTFGSGTRLTVV.

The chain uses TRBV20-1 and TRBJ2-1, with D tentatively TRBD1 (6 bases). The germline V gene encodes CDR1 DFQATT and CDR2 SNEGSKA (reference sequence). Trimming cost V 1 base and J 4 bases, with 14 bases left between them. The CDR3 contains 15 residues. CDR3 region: CSARAYRVGYNEQFF. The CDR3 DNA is TGCAGTGCTAGAGCTTACAGGGTGGGGTACAATGAGCAGTTCTTC.

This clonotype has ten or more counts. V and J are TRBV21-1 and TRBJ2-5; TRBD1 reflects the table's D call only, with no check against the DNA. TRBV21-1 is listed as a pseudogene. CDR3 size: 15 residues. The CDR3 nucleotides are TGTGCCTCCCCGCCCCCTGGGGACAAGCAAGAGACCCAGTACTTC. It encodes CASPPPGDKQETQYF.

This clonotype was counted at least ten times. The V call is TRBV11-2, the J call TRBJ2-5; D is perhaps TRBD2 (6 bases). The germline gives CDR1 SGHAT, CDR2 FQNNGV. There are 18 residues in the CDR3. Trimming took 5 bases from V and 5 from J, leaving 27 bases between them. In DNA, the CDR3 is TGTGCCAGCAGCGCGCAACCGGGACTCACTTGGGCCGTTGAGACCCAGTACTTC. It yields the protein CASSAQPGLTWAVETQYF. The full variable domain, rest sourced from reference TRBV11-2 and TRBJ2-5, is EAGVAQSPRYKIIEKRQSVAFWCNPISGHATLYWYQQILGQGPKLLIQFQNNGVVDDSQLPKDRFSAERLKGVDSTLKIQPAKLEDSAVYLCASSAQPGLTWAVETQYFGPGTRLLVL.

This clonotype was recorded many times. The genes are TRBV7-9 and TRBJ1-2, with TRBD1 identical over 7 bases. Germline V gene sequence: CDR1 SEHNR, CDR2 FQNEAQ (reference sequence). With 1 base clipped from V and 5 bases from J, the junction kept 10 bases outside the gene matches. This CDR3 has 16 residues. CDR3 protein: CASSLETGPRQYGYTF. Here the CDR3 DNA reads TGTGCCAGCAGCTTAGAGACAGGGCCGAGACAGTATGGCTACACCTTC.

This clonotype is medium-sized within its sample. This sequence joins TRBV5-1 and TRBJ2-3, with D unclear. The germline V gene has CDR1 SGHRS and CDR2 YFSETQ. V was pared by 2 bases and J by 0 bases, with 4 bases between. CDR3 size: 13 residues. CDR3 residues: CASSFPSTDTQYF. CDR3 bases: TGCGCCAGCAGCTTCCCTAGCACAGATACGCAGTATTTT.

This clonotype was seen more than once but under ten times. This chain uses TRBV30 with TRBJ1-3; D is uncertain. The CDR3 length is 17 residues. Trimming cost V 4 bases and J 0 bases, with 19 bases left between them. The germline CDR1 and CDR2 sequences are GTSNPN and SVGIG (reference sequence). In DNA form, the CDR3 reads TGTGCCTGGAAGGCAGTGGGCCCTCTGTCCTCTGGAAACACCATATATTTT. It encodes CAWKAVGPLSSGNTIYF. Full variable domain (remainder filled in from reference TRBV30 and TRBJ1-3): SQTIHQWPATLVQPVGSPLSLECTVEGTSNPNLYWYRQAAGRGLQLLFYSVGIGQISSEVPQNLSASRPQDRQFILSSKKLLLSDSGFYLCAWKAVGPLSSGNTIYFGEGSWLTVV.

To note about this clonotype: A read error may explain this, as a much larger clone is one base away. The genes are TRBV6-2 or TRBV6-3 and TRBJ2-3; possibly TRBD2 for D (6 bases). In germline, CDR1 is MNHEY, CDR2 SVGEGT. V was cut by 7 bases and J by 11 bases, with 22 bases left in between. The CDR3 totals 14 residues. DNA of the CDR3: TGTGCCAGCATGGCGTCGCGGGGAGTGAATATGCAGTATTTT. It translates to CASMASRGVNMQYF.